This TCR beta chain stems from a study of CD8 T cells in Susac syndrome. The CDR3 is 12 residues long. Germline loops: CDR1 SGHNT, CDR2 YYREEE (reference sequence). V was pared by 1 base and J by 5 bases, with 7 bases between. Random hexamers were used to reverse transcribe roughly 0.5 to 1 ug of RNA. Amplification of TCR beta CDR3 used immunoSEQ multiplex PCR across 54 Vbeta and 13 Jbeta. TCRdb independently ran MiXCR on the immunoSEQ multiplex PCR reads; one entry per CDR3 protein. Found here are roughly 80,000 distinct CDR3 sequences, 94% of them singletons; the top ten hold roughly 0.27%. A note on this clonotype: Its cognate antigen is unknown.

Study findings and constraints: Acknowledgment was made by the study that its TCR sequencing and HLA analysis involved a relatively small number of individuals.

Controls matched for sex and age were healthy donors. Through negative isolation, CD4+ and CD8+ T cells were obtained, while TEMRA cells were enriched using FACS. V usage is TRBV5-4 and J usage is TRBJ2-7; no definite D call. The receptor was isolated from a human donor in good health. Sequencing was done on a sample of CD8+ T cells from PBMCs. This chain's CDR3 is CASSLRANEQYF. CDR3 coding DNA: TGTGCCAGCAGCTTGCGGGCGAACGAGCAGTACTTC.